This T cell receptor (beta chain) is from a study of cytomegalovirus exposure and HLA in healthy donors. Study results and limitations: Later analysis identified a missense DCLRE1C variant that was linked to TCR beta V- and J-gene trimming.

Trimming stripped 7 bases from V and 5 bases from J, with 11 bases between. The CDR3 totals 12 residues. Germline CDR1 reads MNHEY; CDR2 reads SVGAGI. Amplification used 60 Vbeta primers and 13 Jbeta primers. Measured with immunoSEQ multiplex PCR; TCRdb has only the in-frame clones, and not every one. The sample records 70,000 to 95,000 clones, under 80% being singletons. In the case of this clone: Its antigen remains unknown.

Sequencing was carried out using PBMCs. The gene calls are TRBV6-5 and TRBJ1-1; D ambiguous. This receptor was identified in a man in his forties in good health and CMV-seronegative. The CDR3 loop reads CASKVPGTEAFF. For the CDR3, the DNA is TGTGCCAGCAAGGTCCCGGGGACTGAAGCTTTCTTT.